This T cell receptor (beta chain) was captured by sequencing in a study of T cells after yellow fever vaccination. TCRdb used MiXCR to reprocess the 5' RACE reads, holding one entry per CDR3 protein. This sample has more than 300,000 distinct CDR3 sequences, with 9.5% to 12% found just once. This clonotype turned up a few times. The CDR3 sequence is 15 residues long. The ends lost 0 bases at V and 7 bases at J; junction bases unmatched: 7. From germline, CDR1 is MGHRA and CDR2 YSYEKL. The TCR originated in a man younger than 35 who received the YFV17D yellow fever vaccine. The chain employs TRBV4-1 and TRBJ2-3; 7 bases align to TRBD1. This material consisted of CD4+ T cells sorted from PBMCs, taken 45 days after the yellow fever booster vaccination. CDR3 nucleotide sequence: TGCGCCAGCAGCCAAGAACAGGGGACCCCCTATACGCAGTATTTT. This codes for CASSQEQGTPYTQYF.